Listed below are T cell receptor beta chains from one sample, sequenced in a study of control samples from healthy donors and cancer patients. The method was immunoSEQ multiplex PCR; TCRdb's version includes in-frame clones alone and lacks a portion of them. The sample shows approximately 100,000 clones, almost 85% of them seen only once. Sequencing was carried out using blood. The receptors here all came from a man between 60 and 75 years old in good health. The CDR3 runs from the conserved cysteine through the conserved F or W. D genes are given only for firm matches. Clone size is not always given. Where it is, it says once, few, many or a class for expanded clones.

TRBD1,-,TRBJ1-2,TRBV2,CASSEKQGYDYGYTF,TGTGCCAGCAGTGAAAAACAGGGGTACGACTATGGCTACACCTTC
-,-,TRBJ2-1,TRBV5-1,CASSLDPYRANNEQFF,TGCGCCAGCAGCTTAGACCCCTATCGCGCTAACAATGAGCAGTTCTTC
-,-,TRBJ1-2,TRBV15,CATSEMRSQFNYGYTF,TGTGCCACCAGCGAGATGAGGAGCCAGTTTAACTATGGCTACACCTTC
-,-,TRBJ2-1,TRBV15,CATSREWGEQFF,TGTGCCACCAGCAGAGAATGGGGTGAGCAGTTCTTC
TRBD2,-,TRBJ2-3,TRBV2,CASSASSGVRSTDTQYF,TGTGCCAGCAGTGCGAGTAGCGGGGTCCGTAGCACAGATACGCAGTATTTT
-,-,TRBJ2-3,TRBV7-6,CASRGAITGGASTDTQYF,TGTGCCAGCCGAGGGGCAATCACAGGGGGGGCGAGCACAGATACGCAGTATTTT
-,-,TRBJ1-1,TRBV13,CASSLSRVGGTEAFF,TGTGCCAGCAGCTTAAGTAGGGTTGGAGGCACTGAAGCTTTCTTT
-,-,TRBJ2-3,TRBV2,CASRASGTDTQYF,TGTGCCAGCCGGGCTAGCGGCACAGATACGCAGTATTTT
TRBD1,-,TRBJ2-5,TRBV4-1,CASSQGPETGPVGETQYF,TGCGCCAGCAGCCAAGGCCCAGAGACAGGGCCAGTCGGAGAGACCCAGTACTTC
-,few,TRBJ1-3,TRBV30,CAWSTTGLTGNTIYF,TGTGCCTGGAGTACCACGGGACTAACGGGAAACACCATATATTTT
TRBD1,-,TRBJ1-2,TRBV3-1/TRBV3-2,CASSRGTGDNYGYTF,TGTGCCAGCAGCCGGGGGACAGGGGACAACTATGGCTACACCTTC
TRBD2,-,TRBJ2-3,TRBV7-2,CASSGSAGGGDTQYF,TGTGCCAGCAGCGGCTCAGCGGGAGGGGGAGATACGCAGTATTTT
-,-,TRBJ1-1,TRBV11-2,CASIYSKMNTEAFF,TGTGCCAGCATCTACAGCAAAATGAACACTGAAGCTTTCTTT
TRBD1,-,TRBJ2-5,TRBV19,CASSERTGWIETQYF,TGTGCCAGTAGCGAAAGGACAGGGTGGATCGAGACCCAGTACTTC
-,-,TRBJ1-5,TRBV9,CASSVGASGNQPQHF,TGTGCCAGCAGCGTAGGGGCCTCAGGCAATCAGCCCCAGCATTTT
-,few,TRBJ2-4,TRBV2,CASRRGAKNIQYF,TGTGCCAGCAGAAGGGGGGCCAAAAACATTCAGTACTTC
-,-,TRBJ1-1,TRBV30,CAWSVLSGPSEAFF,TGTGCCTGGAGTGTACTATCAGGGCCGTCTGAAGCTTTCTTT
-,-,TRBJ2-7,TRBV4-1,CASSQGPGSSYEQYF,TGCGCCAGCAGCCAAGGACCCGGGAGCTCCTACGAGCAGTACTTC
-,once,TRBJ2-3,TRBV5-1,CASSYRDTSFKTDTQYF,TGCGCCAGCAGCTACCGGGACACGAGTTTTAAAACAGATACGCAGTATTTT
-,few,TRBJ1-2,TRBV14,CASSQEGSRQGYTF,TGTGCCAGCAGCCAAGAAGGGTCGAGACAGGGCTACACCTTC
-,-,TRBJ2-3,TRBV12-3/TRBV12-4,CASSPYASDTQYF,TGTGCCAGCAGTCCCTACGCCTCTGATACGCAGTATTTT
-,-,TRBJ1-1,TRBV27,CASSLTKPNTEAFF,TGTGCCAGCAGTCTGACGAAGCCGAACACTGAAGCTTTCTTT
-,-,TRBJ1-2,TRBV12-3/TRBV12-4,CASRRMYRSGYTF,TGTGCCAGCAGAAGAATGTATAGGAGCGGCTACACCTTC
-,-,TRBJ2-6,TRBV10-3,CAISFTDRVEVYSGANVLTF,TGTGCCATCAGTTTCACGGACAGAGTCGAGGTTTATTCTGGGGCCAACGTCCTGACTTTC
-,-,TRBJ2-1,TRBV27,CASRSGTANSYNEQFF,TGTGCCAGCAGGTCTGGGACCGCAAACTCCTACAATGAGCAGTTCTTC
TRBD2,-,TRBJ2-3,TRBV30,CAWVPGTSGTDTQYF,TGTGCCTGGGTACCCGGGACTAGCGGCACAGATACGCAGTATTTT
-,-,TRBJ1-1,TRBV24-1,CATSDPRGGRNTEAFF,TGTGCCACCAGTGATCCGCGGGGAGGGAGAAACACTGAAGCTTTCTTT
-,-,TRBJ1-6,TRBV28,CASSSPSEGRRNSPLHF,TGTGCCAGCAGTTCTCCTTCAGAAGGCCGAAGAAATTCACCCCTCCACTTT
TRBD2,-,TRBJ2-5,TRBV24-1,CATSDLRAGGGLAGEETQYF,TGTGCCACCAGTGATTTGCGAGCAGGTGGCGGACTAGCGGGAGAAGAGACCCAGTACTTC
-,-,TRBJ1-1,TRBV6-5,CASTRDTEAFF,TGTGCCAGCACTAGGGACACTGAAGCTTTCTTT
-,-,TRBJ1-2,TRBV10-3,CAITHPLGQNYGYTF,TGTGCCATCACACACCCCTTAGGGCAGAACTATGGCTACACCTTC